This T cell receptor (beta chain) derives from a study of metastatic and nonmetastatic thyroid tumors. The overall study: Repertoires were compared across blood and tumor or nodule tissue from malignant and benign thyroid patients.

TCRdb ran MiXCR on the PCR reads. The sample lists about 40,000 clones; under 20% were seen once. In regard to this clone: This may arise from a read error, as a much more abundant clone is one base away.

The CDR3 length is 18 residues. The V gene's germline CDR1 is SGHRS and CDR2 YFSETQ. With 3 bases clipped from V and 4 bases from J, the junction kept 16 bases outside the gene matches. Ahead of thyroid surgery, no patient had received treatment of any kind. The sample taken for sequencing was tumor tissue. The chain recombines TRBV5-1 with TRBJ2-1; 7 bases are shared with TRBD1. This receptor was identified in a female donor with papillary thyroid cancer or a benign thyroid nodule (not recorded which). Some clones in this sample may be carry-over from other donors' samples. CDR3 sequence (DNA): TGCGCCAGCAGCTCCCTCGGGATAGGGGGCGCGGCTTACAATGAGCAGTTCTTC. Its translation: CASSSLGIGGAAYNEQFF.